This T cell receptor (beta chain) was recorded in a study of T cells in localized non-small cell lung cancer. Germline CDR1 is MNHGY and CDR2 is SAAAGT. V dropped 10 bases and J dropped 4; count of bases not matched to a gene: 8. The CDR3 has 13 residues. The repertoire was sequenced with immunoSEQ multiplex PCR; TCRdb's copy has only in-frame clones and lacks some. The table includes fewer than 3,000 clones, around a quarter detected once. Study-wide results and limits: Highest T cell clonality was seen in uninvolved adjacent lung, surpassing that measured in tumor. Adjacent lung held a median 57 of the top 100 tumor clones.

As regards this clone: Its antigen is currently unknown.

The chain recombines TRBV6-8 with TRBJ1-1; TRBD1 agrees at 8 bases. Sample: normal lung tissue next to the tumor, taken before any cancer treatment. The TCR comes from a man between 35 and 75 years old with stage I lung adenocarcinoma. This CDR3 reads CAITKDRATEAFF. The CDR3 DNA sequence: TGTGCCATCACTAAGGACAGGGCCACTGAAGCTTTCTTT.